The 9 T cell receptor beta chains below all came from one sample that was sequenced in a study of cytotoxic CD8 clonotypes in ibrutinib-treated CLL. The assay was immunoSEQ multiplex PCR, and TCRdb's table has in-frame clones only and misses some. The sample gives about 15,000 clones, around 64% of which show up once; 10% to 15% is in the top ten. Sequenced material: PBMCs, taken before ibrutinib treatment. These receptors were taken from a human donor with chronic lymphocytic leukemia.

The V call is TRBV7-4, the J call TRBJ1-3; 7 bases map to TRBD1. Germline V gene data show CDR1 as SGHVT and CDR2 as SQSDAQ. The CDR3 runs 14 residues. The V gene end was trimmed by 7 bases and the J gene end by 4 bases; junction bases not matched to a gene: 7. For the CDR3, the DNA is TGTGCCAGCACCACACAGGGGCAAGGAAACACCATATATTTT. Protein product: CASTTQGQGNTIYF.

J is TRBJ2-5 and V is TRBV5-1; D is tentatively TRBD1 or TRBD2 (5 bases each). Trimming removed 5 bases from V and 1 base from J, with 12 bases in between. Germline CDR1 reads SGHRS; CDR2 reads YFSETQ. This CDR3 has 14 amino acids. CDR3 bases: TGCGCCAGCAGTGAAGGGACCCCCCAAGAGACCCAGTACTTC. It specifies CASSEGTPQETQYF.

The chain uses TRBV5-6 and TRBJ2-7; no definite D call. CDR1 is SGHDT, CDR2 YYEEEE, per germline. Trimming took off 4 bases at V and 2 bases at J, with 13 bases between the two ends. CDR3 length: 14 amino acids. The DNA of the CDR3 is TGTGCCAGCAGCGACGGCCCTTCTCCCTACGAGCAGTACGTC. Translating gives CASSDGPSPYEQYV.

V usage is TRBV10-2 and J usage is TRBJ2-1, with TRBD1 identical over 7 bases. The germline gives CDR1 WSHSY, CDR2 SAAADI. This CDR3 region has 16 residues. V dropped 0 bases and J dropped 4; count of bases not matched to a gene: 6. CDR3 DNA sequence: TGCGCCAGCAGTGAGTCCCGGGACAGACTATACAATGAGCAGTTCTTC. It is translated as CASSESRDRLYNEQFF.

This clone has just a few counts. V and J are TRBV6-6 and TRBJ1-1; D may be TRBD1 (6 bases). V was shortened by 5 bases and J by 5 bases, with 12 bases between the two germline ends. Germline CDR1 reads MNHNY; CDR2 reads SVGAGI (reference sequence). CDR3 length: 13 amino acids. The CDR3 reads CASSQQGWTEAFF. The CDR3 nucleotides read TGTGCCAGCAGTCAACAGGGCTGGACTGAAGCTTTCTTT.

The CDR3 loop reads CASSPIGSNTEAFF. CDR3 sequence (DNA): TGTGCCAGCTCCCCTATCGGCTCCAACACTGAAGCTTTCTTT. This sequence joins TRBV18 and TRBJ1-1; D ambiguous. Trimming shortened V by 6 bases and J by 2 bases, and 13 bases separated the two germline ends. Germline values: CDR1 KGHSH, CDR2 LQKENI. The CDR3 spans 14 residues.

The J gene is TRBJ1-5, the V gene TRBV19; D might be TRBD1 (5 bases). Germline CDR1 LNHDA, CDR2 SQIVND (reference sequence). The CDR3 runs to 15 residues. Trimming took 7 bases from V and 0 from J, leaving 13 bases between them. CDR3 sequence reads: CASTRDGYSNQPQHF. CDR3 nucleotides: TGTGCCAGTACTCGGGACGGCTATAGCAATCAGCCCCAGCATTTT. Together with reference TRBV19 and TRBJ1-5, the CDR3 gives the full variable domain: DGGITQSPKYLFRKEGQNVTLSCEQNLNHDAMYWYRQDPGQGLRLIYYSQIVNDFQKGDIAEGYSVSREKKESFPLTVTSAQKNPTAFYLCASTRDGYSNQPQHFGDGTRLSIL.

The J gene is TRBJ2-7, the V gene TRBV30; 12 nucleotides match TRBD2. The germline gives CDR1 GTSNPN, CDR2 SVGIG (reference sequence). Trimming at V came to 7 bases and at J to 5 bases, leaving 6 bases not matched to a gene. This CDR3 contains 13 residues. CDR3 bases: TGTGCCTTAAGACTAGCGGGAGTGCACGAGCAGTACTTC. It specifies CALRLAGVHEQYF.

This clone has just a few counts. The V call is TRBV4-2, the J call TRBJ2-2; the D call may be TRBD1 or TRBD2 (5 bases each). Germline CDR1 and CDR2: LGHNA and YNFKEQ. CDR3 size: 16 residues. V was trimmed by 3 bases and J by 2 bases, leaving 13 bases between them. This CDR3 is CASSQETGPNTGELFF. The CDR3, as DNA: TGTGCCAGCAGCCAGGAAACGGGACCCAACACCGGGGAGCTGTTTTTT.